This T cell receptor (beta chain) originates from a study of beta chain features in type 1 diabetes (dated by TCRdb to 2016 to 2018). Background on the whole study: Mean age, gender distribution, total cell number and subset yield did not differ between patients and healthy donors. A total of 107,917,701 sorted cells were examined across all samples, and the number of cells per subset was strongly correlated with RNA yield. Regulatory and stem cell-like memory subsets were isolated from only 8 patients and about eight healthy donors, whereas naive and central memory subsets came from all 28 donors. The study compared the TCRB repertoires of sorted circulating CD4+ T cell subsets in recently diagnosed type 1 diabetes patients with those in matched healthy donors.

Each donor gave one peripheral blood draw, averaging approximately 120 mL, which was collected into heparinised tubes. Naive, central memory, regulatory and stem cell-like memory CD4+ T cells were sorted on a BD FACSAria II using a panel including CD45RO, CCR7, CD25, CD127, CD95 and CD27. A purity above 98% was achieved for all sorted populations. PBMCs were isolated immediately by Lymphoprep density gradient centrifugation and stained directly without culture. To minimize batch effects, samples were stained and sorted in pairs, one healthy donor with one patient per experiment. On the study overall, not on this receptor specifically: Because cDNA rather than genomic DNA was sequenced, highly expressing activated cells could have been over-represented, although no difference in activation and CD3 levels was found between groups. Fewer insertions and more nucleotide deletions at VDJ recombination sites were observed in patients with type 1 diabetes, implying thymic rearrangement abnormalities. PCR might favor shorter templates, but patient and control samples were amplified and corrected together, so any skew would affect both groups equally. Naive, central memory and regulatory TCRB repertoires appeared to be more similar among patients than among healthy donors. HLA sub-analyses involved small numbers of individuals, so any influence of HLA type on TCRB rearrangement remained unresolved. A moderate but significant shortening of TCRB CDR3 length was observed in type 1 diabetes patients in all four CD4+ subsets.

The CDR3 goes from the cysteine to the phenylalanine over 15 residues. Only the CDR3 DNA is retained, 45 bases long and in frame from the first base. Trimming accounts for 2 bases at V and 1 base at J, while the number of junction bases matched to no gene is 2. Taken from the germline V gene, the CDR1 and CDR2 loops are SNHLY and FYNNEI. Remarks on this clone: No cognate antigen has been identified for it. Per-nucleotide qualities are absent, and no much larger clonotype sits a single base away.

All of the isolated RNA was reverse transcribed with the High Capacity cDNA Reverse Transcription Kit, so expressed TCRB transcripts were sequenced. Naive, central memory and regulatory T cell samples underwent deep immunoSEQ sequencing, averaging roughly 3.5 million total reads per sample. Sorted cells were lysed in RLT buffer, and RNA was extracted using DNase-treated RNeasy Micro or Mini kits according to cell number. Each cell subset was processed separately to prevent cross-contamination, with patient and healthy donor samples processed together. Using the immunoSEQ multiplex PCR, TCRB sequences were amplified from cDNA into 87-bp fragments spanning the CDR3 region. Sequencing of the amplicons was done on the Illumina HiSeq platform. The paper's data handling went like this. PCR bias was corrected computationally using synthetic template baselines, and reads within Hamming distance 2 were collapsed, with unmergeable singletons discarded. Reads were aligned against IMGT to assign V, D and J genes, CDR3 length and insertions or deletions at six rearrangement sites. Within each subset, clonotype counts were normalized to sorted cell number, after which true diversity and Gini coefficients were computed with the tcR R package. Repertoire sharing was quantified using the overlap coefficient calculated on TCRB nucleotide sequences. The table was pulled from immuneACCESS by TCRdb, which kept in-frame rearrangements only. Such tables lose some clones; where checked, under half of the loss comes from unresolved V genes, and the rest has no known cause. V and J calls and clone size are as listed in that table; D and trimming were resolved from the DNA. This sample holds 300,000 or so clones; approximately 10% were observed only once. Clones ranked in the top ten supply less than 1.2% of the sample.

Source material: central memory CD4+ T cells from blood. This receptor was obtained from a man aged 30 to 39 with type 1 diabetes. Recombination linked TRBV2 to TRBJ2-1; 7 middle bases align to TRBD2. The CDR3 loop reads CASSEQRGSYNEQFF. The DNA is TGTGCCAGCAGTGAACAGCGGGGATCCTACAATGAGCAGTTCTTC.